This entry features one T cell receptor (beta chain) sequence. A read error may explain this, as a much larger clone is one base away. Then a second PCR, running roughly 6 to 12 cycles, was carried out with a sample-barcoded 5' primer and a J-beta primer mix. MiXCR was run by TCRdb on the 5' RACE reads, yielding one entry per CDR3 protein. The sample lists about 650,000 distinct CDR3 sequences, about 30% occurring once. The length of the CDR3 is 13 residues. CDR1 is SGHAT, CDR2 FQNNGV, per germline. The ends lost 4 bases at V and 7 bases at J; junction bases unmatched: 6. This specimen belongs to a study of blood T cells in healthy people across ages.

Sequencing was performed on blood. The chain joins TRBV11-2 to TRBJ2-7; 8 nucleotides line up with TRBD1. The receptor was derived from a woman older than 75 in good health. The CDR3 DNA follows: TGTGCCAGCAGCTACGACAGGGGCGATGAGCAGTACTTC. Translated, it gives CASSYDRGDEQYF.